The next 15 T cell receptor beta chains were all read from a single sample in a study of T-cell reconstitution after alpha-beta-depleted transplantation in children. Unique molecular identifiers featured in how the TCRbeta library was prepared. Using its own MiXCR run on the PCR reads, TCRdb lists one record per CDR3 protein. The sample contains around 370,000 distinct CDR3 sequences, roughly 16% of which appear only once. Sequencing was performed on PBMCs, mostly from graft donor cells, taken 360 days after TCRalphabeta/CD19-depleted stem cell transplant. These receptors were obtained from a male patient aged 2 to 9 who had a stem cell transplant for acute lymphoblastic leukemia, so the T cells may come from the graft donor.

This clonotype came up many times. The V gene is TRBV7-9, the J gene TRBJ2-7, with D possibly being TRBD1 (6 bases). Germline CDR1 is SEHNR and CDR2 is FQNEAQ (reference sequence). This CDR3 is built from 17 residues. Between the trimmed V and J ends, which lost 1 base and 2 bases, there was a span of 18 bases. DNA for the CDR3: TGTGCCAGCAGCTTAGAGGGATGGGGGCGGCCCCCCTACGAGCAGTACTTC. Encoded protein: CASSLEGWGRPPYEQYF.

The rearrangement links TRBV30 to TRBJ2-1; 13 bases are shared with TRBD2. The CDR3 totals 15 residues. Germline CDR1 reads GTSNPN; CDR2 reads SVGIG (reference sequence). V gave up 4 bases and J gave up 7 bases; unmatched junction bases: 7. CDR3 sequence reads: CAWTLLAGGPNEQFF. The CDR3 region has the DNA TGTGCCTGGACCTTACTAGCGGGAGGGCCAAATGAGCAGTTCTTC.

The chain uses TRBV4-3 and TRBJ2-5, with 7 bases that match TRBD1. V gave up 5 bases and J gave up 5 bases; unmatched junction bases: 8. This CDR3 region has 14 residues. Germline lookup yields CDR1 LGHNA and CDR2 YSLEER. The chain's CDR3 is CASSSAGGLETQYF. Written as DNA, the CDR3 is TGCGCCAGCAGCTCGGCAGGGGGTTTGGAGACCCAGTACTTC.

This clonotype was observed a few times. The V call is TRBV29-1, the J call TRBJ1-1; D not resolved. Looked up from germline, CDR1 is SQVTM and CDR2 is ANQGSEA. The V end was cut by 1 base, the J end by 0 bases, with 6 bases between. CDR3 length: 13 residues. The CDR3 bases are TGCAGCGTTGAAGGGCTAGTGAACACTGAAGCTTTCTTT. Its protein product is CSVEGLVNTEAFF. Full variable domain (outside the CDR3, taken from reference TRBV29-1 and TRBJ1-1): SAVISQKPSRDICQRGTSLTIQCQVDSQVTMMFWYRQQPGQSLTLIATANQGSEATYESGFVIDKFPISRPNLTFSTLTVSNMSPEDSSIYLCSVEGLVNTEAFFGQGTRLTVV.

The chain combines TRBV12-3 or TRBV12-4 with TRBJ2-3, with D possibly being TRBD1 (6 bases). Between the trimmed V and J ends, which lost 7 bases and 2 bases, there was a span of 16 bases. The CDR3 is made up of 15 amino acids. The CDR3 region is CASTPGAEITDTQYF. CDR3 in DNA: TGTGCCAGCACCCCAGGGGCGGAGATCACAGATACGCAGTATTTT.

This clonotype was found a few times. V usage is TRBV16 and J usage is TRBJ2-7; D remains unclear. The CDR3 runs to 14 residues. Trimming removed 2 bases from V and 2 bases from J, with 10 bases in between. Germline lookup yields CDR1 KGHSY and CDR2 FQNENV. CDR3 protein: CASSQNLQPYEQYF. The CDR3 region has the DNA TGTGCCAGCAGCCAAAATTTACAACCCTACGAGCAGTACTTC.

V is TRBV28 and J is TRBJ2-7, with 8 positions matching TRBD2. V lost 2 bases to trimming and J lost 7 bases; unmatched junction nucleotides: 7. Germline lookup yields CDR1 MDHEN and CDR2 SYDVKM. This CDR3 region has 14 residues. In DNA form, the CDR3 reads TGTGCCAGCAGTTTACCAGGGACTAGGTGGGAGCAGTACTTC. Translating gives CASSLPGTRWEQYF.

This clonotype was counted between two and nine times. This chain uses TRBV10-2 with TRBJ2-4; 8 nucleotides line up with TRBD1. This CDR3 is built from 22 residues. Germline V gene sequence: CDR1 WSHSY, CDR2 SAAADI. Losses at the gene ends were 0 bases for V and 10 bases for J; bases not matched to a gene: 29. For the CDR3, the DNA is TGCGCCAGCAGTGAGTCCCGACTTAAACAAAGACCCTCCCTACAGGGGGATATAATTCAGTACTTC. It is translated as CASSESRLKQRPSLQGDIIQYF.

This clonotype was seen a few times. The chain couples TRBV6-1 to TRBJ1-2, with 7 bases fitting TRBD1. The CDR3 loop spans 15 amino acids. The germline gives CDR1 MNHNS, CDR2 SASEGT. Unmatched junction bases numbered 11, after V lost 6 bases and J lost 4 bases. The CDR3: CASRLTGEGIYGYTF. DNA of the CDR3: TGTGCCAGCAGACTCACAGGGGAGGGGATCTATGGCTACACCTTC.

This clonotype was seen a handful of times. In DNA form, the CDR3 reads TGCGCCAGCAGCTTGGACGTTGACATTCAGTACTTC. Its protein is CASSLDVDIQYF. The chain links TRBV5-1 to TRBJ2-4; D unresolved. The germline gives CDR1 SGHRS, CDR2 YFSETQ. This CDR3 region has 12 residues. The V and J ends lost 0 bases and 8 bases respectively, with 6 bases between them.

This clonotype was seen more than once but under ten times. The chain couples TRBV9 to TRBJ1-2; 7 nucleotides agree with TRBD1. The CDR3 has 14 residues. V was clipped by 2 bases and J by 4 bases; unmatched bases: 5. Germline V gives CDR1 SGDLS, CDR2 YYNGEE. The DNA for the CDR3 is TGTGCCAGCAGCGTCCAGACAGGGCCCTATGGCTACACCTTC. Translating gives CASSVQTGPYGYTF.

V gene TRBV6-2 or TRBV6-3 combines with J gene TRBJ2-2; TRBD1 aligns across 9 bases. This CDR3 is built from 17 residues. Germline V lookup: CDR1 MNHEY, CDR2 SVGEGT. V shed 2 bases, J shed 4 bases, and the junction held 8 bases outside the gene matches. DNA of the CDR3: TGTGCCAGCAGTTACGGGACCGGGACAGGGAGCACCGGGGAGCTGTTTTTT. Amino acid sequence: CASSYGTGTGSTGELFF.

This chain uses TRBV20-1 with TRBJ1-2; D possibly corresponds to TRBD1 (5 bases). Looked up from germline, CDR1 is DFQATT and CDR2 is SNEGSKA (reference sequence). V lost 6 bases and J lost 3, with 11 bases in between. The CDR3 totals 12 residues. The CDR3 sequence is CSAIGTDYGYTF. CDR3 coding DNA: TGCAGTGCCATTGGGACGGACTATGGCTACACCTTC.

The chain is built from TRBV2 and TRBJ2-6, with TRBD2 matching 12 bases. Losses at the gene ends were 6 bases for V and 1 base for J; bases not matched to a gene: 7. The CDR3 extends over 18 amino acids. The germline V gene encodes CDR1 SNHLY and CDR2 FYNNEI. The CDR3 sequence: CASRLAGGPDSGANVLTF. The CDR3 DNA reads TGTGCCAGCAGGCTAGCGGGAGGGCCTGATTCTGGGGCCAACGTCCTGACTTTC. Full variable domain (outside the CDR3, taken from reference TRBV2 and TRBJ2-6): EPEVTQTPSHQVTQMGQEVILRCVPISNHLYFYWYRQILGQKVEFLVSFYNNEISEKSEIFDDQFSVERPDGSNFTLKIRSTKLEDSAMYFCASRLAGGPDSGANVLTFGAGSRLTVL.

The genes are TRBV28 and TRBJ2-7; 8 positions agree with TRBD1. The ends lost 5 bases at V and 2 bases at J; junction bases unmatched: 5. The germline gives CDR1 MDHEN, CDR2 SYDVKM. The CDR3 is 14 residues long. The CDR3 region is CASSPPGGPYEQYF. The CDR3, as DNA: TGTGCCAGCAGTCCCCCAGGGGGCCCCTACGAGCAGTACTTC.